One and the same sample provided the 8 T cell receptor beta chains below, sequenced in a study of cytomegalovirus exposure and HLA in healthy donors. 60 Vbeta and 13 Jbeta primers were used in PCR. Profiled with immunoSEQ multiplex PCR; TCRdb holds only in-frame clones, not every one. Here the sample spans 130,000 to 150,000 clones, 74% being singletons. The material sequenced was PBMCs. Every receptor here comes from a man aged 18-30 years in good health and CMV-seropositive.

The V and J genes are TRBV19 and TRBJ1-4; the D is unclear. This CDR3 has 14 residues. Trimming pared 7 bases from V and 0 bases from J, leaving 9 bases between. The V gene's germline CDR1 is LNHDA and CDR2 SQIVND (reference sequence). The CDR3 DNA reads TGTGCCAGTAACCAGGTTGCAACTAATGAAAAACTGTTTTTT. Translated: CASNQVATNEKLFF.

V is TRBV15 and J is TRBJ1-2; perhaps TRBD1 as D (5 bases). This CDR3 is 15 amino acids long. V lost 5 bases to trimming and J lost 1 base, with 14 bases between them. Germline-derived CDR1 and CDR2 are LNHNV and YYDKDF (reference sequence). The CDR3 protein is CATSFKQEFNYGYTF. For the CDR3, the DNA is TGTGCCACCAGCTTCAAACAGGAATTTAACTATGGCTACACCTTC.

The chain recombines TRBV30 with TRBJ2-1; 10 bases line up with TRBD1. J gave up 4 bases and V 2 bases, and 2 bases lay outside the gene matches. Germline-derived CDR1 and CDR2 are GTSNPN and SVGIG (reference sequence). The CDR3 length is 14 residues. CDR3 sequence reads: CAWSPGQGYNEQFF. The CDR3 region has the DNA TGTGCCTGGAGTCCGGGACAGGGGTACAATGAGCAGTTCTTC.

The CDR3 bases are TGTGCCAGCAGCTTAGCGACAGGGTATGGCTACACCTTC. It is translated as CASSLATGYGYTF. The rearrangement uses TRBV7-2 and TRBJ1-2; 7 positions agree with TRBD1. The CDR3 runs to 13 residues. Germline lookup yields CDR1 SGHTA and CDR2 FQGNSA. After removal of 0 bases from V and 5 bases from J, the junction contained 0 bases not matched to a gene.

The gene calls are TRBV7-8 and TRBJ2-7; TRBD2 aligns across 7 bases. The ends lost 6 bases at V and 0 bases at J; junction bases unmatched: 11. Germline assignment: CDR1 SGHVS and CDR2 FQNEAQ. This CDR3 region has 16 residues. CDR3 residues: CASSVGGGTYSYEQYF. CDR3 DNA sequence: TGTGCCAGCAGTGTTGGGGGGGGGACGTACTCCTACGAGCAGTACTTC.

Written as DNA, the CDR3 is TGTGCCAGCAGTCCCGGGACAGGGGGGCGAAACGAGCAGTACTTC. Encoded protein: CASSPGTGGRNEQYF. The chain carries TRBV27 and TRBJ2-7; 11 bases align to TRBD1. This CDR3 has 15 residues. Germline CDR1 is MNHEY and CDR2 is SMNVEV (reference sequence). Losses at the gene ends were 5 bases for V and 5 bases for J; bases not matched to a gene: 8.

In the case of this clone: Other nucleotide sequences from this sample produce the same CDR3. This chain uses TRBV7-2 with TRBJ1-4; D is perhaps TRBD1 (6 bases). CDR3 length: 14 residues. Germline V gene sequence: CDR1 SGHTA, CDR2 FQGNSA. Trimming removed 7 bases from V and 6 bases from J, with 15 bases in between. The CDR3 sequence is CASTSGQYYEKLFF. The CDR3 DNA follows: TGTGCCAGCACCTCCGGACAGTATTATGAAAAACTGTTTTTT.

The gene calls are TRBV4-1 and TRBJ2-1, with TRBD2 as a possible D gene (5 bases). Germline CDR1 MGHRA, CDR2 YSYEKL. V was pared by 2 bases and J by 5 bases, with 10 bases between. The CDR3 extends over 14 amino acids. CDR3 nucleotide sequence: TGCGCCAGCAGCCAATTTGGACTCAACAATGAGCAGTTCTTC. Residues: CASSQFGLNNEQFF.